This TCR beta chain was obtained from a study of T cell repertoires in cytomegalovirus infection. As for the study in general: From public TCR beta signatures came an indication of both CMV infection and matching HLA type. Study-level points and caveats: CMV carriers having the relevant HLA were flagged by cumulative public TCR beta family frequency. Ex vivo, HLA-C-restricted CMV-specific TCR beta clonotypes prevailed over the rest of the response.

This clonotype has ten or more counts. Its antigen is currently unknown. Germline assignment: CDR1 SGHRS and CDR2 YFSETQ. The CDR3 is 18 amino acids. V was cut by 5 bases and J by 0 bases, with 21 bases left in between. TCRdb reprocessed the reads via MiXCR and lists one record per CDR3 protein. This table has 490,000 or so distinct CDR3 sequences, 11% appearing once. V is TRBV5-1 and J is TRBJ2-1, with TRBD2 as a possible D gene (6 bases). This receptor was obtained from a human donor in good health (CMV status not recorded). Some clones in this sample may be carry-over from other donors' samples. The sequenced material came from PBMCs. The chain's CDR3 is CASRPREIQVTSYNEQFF. Here the CDR3 DNA reads TGCGCCAGCAGGCCCCGGGAGATACAGGTAACCTCCTACAATGAGCAGTTCTTC.